Below are 6 T cell receptor beta chains sequenced from a single sample in a study of OX40 agonist ivuxolimab in advanced cancers. Sequencing used immunoSEQ multiplex PCR; TCRdb keeps in-frame clones, though not all of them. The sample has 25,000 to 35,000 clones; roughly 83% are singletons. The source material was CD4+ or CD8+ T cells sorted from blood, sampled in a trial of the OX40 agonist ivuxolimab. These receptors were obtained from an adult with an advanced solid tumor such as melanoma, head and neck, liver or kidney cancer.

The chain employs TRBV30 and TRBJ2-5; tentative D call: TRBD2 (5 bases). The CDR3 runs 13 residues. Germline CDR1 is GTSNPN and CDR2 is SVGIG (reference sequence). V lost 0 bases, J lost 4 bases, and 9 bases lay in between. CDR3: CAWSVQGGETQYF. The CDR3 DNA follows: TGTGCCTGGAGTGTACAAGGAGGAGAGACCCAGTACTTC.

The chain carries TRBV4-2 and TRBJ2-1; 7 bases match TRBD2. The germline gives CDR1 LGHNA, CDR2 YNFKEQ. With V trimmed by 0 bases and J by 3 bases, 5 bases remained unmatched. The CDR3 runs to 16 residues. The CDR3 DNA follows: TGTGCCAGCAGCCAAGAGGGGCAGCGGGACTACAATGAGCAGTTCTTC. This codes for CASSQEGQRDYNEQFF.

The genes are TRBV14 and TRBJ2-1, with 7 positions matching TRBD1. Looked up from germline, CDR1 is SGHDN and CDR2 is FVKESK. The J segment lost 4 bases and the V segment lost 4 bases, leaving 4 bases of the junction unmatched. This CDR3 has 14 residues. The CDR3: CASSPTGQYNEQFF. CDR3 in DNA: TGTGCCAGCAGCCCCACGGGACAGTACAATGAGCAGTTCTTC. The variable domain in full, with the rest retrieved from reference TRBV14 and TRBJ2-1, is EAGVTQFPSHSVIEKGQTVTLRCDPISGHDNLYWYRRVMGKEIKFLLHFVKESKQDESGMPNNRFLAERTGGTYSTLKVQPAELEDSGVYFCASSPTGQYNEQFFGPGTRLTVL.

This clone was seen a few times. The chain uses TRBV27 and TRBJ2-1, with D perhaps given as TRBD1 or TRBD2 (6 bases each). The CDR3 runs to 13 residues. V lost 6 bases and J lost 7, with 13 bases in between. Germline loops: CDR1 MNHEY, CDR2 SMNVEV (reference sequence). CDR3: CASSWGARNEQFF. DNA for the CDR3: TGTGCCAGCAGCTGGGGGGCAAGGAATGAGCAGTTCTTC.

The rearrangement uses TRBV7-6 and TRBJ2-3; 13 positions match TRBD2. V lost 5 bases, J lost 1 base, and 3 bases stayed unmatched. CDR3 size: 16 residues. Germline V lookup: CDR1 SGHVS, CDR2 FNYEAQ. The chain's CDR3 is CASSALAGGRTDTQYF. In DNA form, the CDR3 reads TGTGCCAGCAGCGCACTAGCGGGAGGGCGCACAGATACGCAGTATTTT.

V gene TRBV27 combines with J gene TRBJ2-7; TRBD1 matches 9 bases. J lost 1 base, V lost 6 bases, and 7 bases had no gene match. The CDR3 sequence is 15 residues long. Germline loops: CDR1 MNHEY, CDR2 SMNVEV (reference sequence). The CDR3 sequence is CASSQTGGASYEQYF. CDR3 nucleotides: TGTGCCAGCAGCCAAACAGGGGGCGCGTCCTACGAGCAGTACTTC.